What follows are 19 T cell receptor beta chains derived from one specimen sequenced in a study of T cell clonotyping in hematopoietic cell transplantation. As to time point: recipient sample about 28 days before transplant, after cytoreduction. Using immunoSEQ multiplex PCR, the repertoire was profiled, and TCRdb retains in-frame clones only, with some absent. The table lists 20,000 to 30,000 clones, 70% to 85% of them singletons. The source material was peripheral blood mononuclear cells, sampled before stem cell transplant. The source of these receptors is a woman aged 55-69 years with acute myeloid leukemia. Some clones in this sample may be carry-over from other donors' samples.

The chain uses TRBV29-1 and TRBJ1-1, with unresolved D. The CDR3 contains 12 residues. Germline V lookup: CDR1 SQVTM, CDR2 ANQGSEA. Trimming shortened V by 6 bases and J by 1 base, and 9 bases separated the two germline ends. As DNA, the CDR3 is TGCAGCGTCGGTTGGCCGAACACTGAAGCTTTCTTT. Its translation: CSVGWPNTEAFF.

As DNA, the CDR3 is TGTGCCAGTAGTATATATGGACAGGGGCTTACCTACGAGCAGTACTTC. It specifies CASSIYGQGLTYEQYF. The rearrangement links TRBV19 to TRBJ2-7, with 9 bases identical to TRBD1. The CDR3 has 16 residues. CDR1 and CDR2 (germline): LNHDA, SQIVND (reference sequence). Unmatched junction bases numbered 7, after V lost 2 bases and J lost 2 bases. The variable domain in full, with the rest retrieved from reference TRBV19 and TRBJ2-7, is DGGITQSPKYLFRKEGQNVTLSCEQNLNHDAMYWYRQDPGQGLRLIYYSQIVNDFQKGDIAEGYSVSREKKESFPLTVTSAQKNPTAFYLCASSIYGQGLTYEQYFGPGTRLTVT.

The chain employs TRBV5-1 and TRBJ1-5; 8 nucleotides match TRBD1. The V gene end was trimmed by 4 bases and the J gene end by 2 bases; junction bases not matched to a gene: 2. The CDR3 sequence is 14 residues long. Germline CDR1 and CDR2: SGHRS and YFSETQ. Written as DNA, the CDR3 is TGCGCCAGCAGCCCGGGACAGGGCAATCAGCCCCAGCATTTT. It encodes CASSPGQGNQPQHF.

This chain connects TRBV25-1 to TRBJ1-2; D remains ambiguous. The CDR3 extends over 10 amino acids. Germline CDR1 and CDR2: MGHDK and SYGVNS. V was shortened by 11 bases and J by 4 bases, with 8 bases between the two germline ends. The CDR3 region has the DNA TGTGCCGGGGAACTCTATGGCTACACCTTC. It codes for CAGELYGYTF.

In this sample, this clone is large. The chain has TRBV6-4 and TRBJ2-3, with 9 nucleotides matching TRBD2. This CDR3 is 16 amino acids long. With V trimmed by 3 bases and J by 1 base, 5 bases remained unmatched. CDR1 and CDR2 from the germline V gene are MRHNA and SNTAGT. The CDR3 region is CASSDQASGGTDTQYF. CDR3 coding DNA: TGTGCCAGCAGTGATCAGGCTAGCGGGGGCACAGATACGCAGTATTTT.

V and J are TRBV7-6 and TRBJ2-3; TRBD2 aligns across 10 bases. Germline assignment: CDR1 SGHVS and CDR2 FNYEAQ. Trimming at V came to 5 bases and at J to 1 base, leaving 0 bases not matched to a gene. The CDR3 is 14 residues long. CDR3 nucleotides: TGTGCCAGCAGCAGCGGGAGGGGCACAGATACGCAGTATTTT. Its protein is CASSSGRGTDTQYF.

This chain uses TRBV19 with TRBJ1-1; D gene uncertain. V lost 5 bases and J lost 4, with 14 bases in between. Germline lookup yields CDR1 LNHDA and CDR2 SQIVND (reference sequence). The CDR3 covers 14 residues. The CDR3 DNA is TGTGCCAGTAGTCCCCGGGAGGTGGGCACTGAAGCTTTCTTT. It translates to CASSPREVGTEAFF.

For the CDR3, the DNA is TGCGCCAGCAGCCCCCAGGCGGGGGCCCCCCAAGAGACCCAGTACTTC. Translated: CASSPQAGAPQETQYF. The rearrangement links TRBV5-1 to TRBJ2-5, with a tentative D call TRBD2 (7 bases). CDR3 length equals 16 residues. Trimming cost V 4 bases and J 1 base, with 17 bases left between them. CDR1 and CDR2 from the germline V gene are SGHRS and YFSETQ.

This chain connects TRBV1 to TRBJ2-4; the listed D gene, TRBD2, was not tested against the DNA. TRBV1 corresponds to a pseudogene. The CDR3 runs 18 residues. CDR3 sequence (DNA): TGCACCAGCAGACCACTAGCGGGGGGAAGTGGGGCCAAAAACATTCAGTACTTC. Amino acids: CTSRPLAGGSGAKNIQYF.

This clone has a single count. This chain connects TRBV28 to TRBJ2-7; 8 positions agree with TRBD1. The germline CDR1 and CDR2 sequences are MDHEN and SYDVKM. The CDR3 runs 14 residues. The V gene end was trimmed by 6 bases and the J gene end by 3 bases; junction bases not matched to a gene: 7. CDR3 coding DNA: TGTGCCAGCAGGGAGACAGGGGTTAGCTACGAGCAGTACTTC. It translates to CASRETGVSYEQYF.

The rearrangement links TRBV4-1 to TRBJ2-3, with TRBD2 matching 7 bases. Germline assignment: CDR1 MGHRA and CDR2 YSYEKL. The V gene end was trimmed by 4 bases and the J gene end by 4 bases; junction bases not matched to a gene: 11. The CDR3 is 16 residues long. Here the CDR3 DNA reads TGCGCCAGCAGCCTTTTGGGGGGAGGGTCTTCAGATACGCAGTATTTT. It translates to CASSLLGGGSSDTQYF.

The chain employs TRBV2 and TRBJ2-7; 7 nucleotides agree with TRBD1. V gave up 6 bases and J gave up 4 bases; unmatched junction bases: 3. The CDR3 has 12 amino acids. Germline CDR1 reads SNHLY; CDR2 reads FYNNEI. The DNA for the CDR3 is TGTGCCAGCAGGACGACAGGGTACGAGCAGTACTTC. This sequence encodes CASRTTGYEQYF.

With respect to this clone: An end of the junction differs from the germline gene, which may be a read error. The CDR3 DNA sequence: TGTGCCAGCAGTCCACACCAACTGGGCTCGCTGCATTTT. Protein sequence: CASSPHQLGSLHF. The chain has TRBV27 and TRBJ2-3; D is unclear. The germline V gene encodes CDR1 MNHEY and CDR2 SMNVEV (reference sequence). The CDR3 contains 13 residues.

The chain has TRBV28 and TRBJ1-2; D is possibly TRBD1 (5 bases). The V end lost 5 bases, the J end lost 8 bases, and 15 bases lay between the germline ends. The CDR3 runs 13 residues. CDR1 MDHEN and CDR2 SYDVKM come from the germline V gene. The CDR3 loop is CASSPGGSGGYTF. The CDR3 DNA reads TGTGCCAGCAGTCCGGGGGGATCGGGAGGCTACACCTTC.

This rearrangement joins TRBV10-3 to TRBJ1-5; the D gene is possibly TRBD1 (5 bases). Trimming took off 0 bases at V and 6 bases at J, with 12 bases between the two ends. This CDR3 is 15 amino acids long. Per the germline V gene, CDR1 is ENHRY and CDR2 is SYGVKD. The CDR3 loop is CAISESGTGPQPQHF. CDR3 DNA sequence: TGTGCCATCAGTGAGTCGGGGACGGGGCCTCAGCCCCAGCATTTT.

The gene calls are TRBV27 and TRBJ2-1, with D unclear. Trimming took 3 bases from V and 8 from J, leaving 14 bases between them. CDR3 length: 14 amino acids. Germline CDR1 is MNHEY and CDR2 is SMNVEV (reference sequence). CDR3 amino acids: CASSFLESLDEQFF. The CDR3 region has the DNA TGTGCCAGCAGTTTTTTAGAGAGTTTGGATGAGCAGTTCTTC.

As to this clone: Germline and junction disagree at one end, which may indicate a read error. This chain uses TRBV7-7 with TRBJ2-2, with 8 bases matching TRBD2. The germline V gene has CDR1 SSHAT and CDR2 FNYEAQ (reference sequence). The CDR3 is 14 residues long. The CDR3 sequence: CASSPLAGPGELFF. CDR3 DNA sequence: TGTGCTAGCAGCCCATTAGCGGGACCCGGGGAGCTGTTTTTT.

This chain links TRBV28 with TRBJ2-1; 7 nucleotides align to TRBD2. Germline loops: CDR1 MDHEN, CDR2 SYDVKM. The CDR3 extends over 13 amino acids. The V gene end was trimmed by 3 bases and the J gene end by 7 bases; junction bases not matched to a gene: 3. In DNA form, the CDR3 reads TGTGCCAGCAGTTTGCCTAGCGGTAATGAGCAGTTCTTC. It specifies CASSLPSGNEQFF. Combining the CDR3 with reference TRBV28 and TRBJ2-1 gives the whole variable domain DVKVTQSSRYLVKRTGEKVFLECVQDMDHENMFWYRQDPGLGLRLIYFSYDVKMKEKGDIPEGYSVSREKKERFSLILESASTNQTSMYLCASSLPSGNEQFFGPGTRLTVL.

V usage is TRBV7-2 and J usage is TRBJ2-7; D is ambiguous. Germline lookup yields CDR1 SGHTA and CDR2 FQGNSA. Trimming took 2 bases from V and 0 from J, leaving 14 bases between them. The CDR3 consists of 16 residues. The CDR3 loop reads CASSLNLASNSYEQYF. CDR3 coding DNA: TGTGCCAGCAGCTTAAACTTGGCCAGTAACTCCTACGAGCAGTACTTC.